This T cell receptor (beta chain) is drawn from a study of T cell responses to AZD1222 COVID-19 vaccine. Clones were sequenced by immunoSEQ multiplex PCR, and TCRdb holds only the in-frame ones, with some missing. The data contain about 150,000 clones, 80% to 90% of them singletons. This CDR3 has 13 residues. In germline, CDR1 is SGHKS, CDR2 YYEKEE (reference sequence). The V end was cut by 4 bases, the J end by 1 base, with 8 bases between. The clonotype was recovered from an adult in good health. Sequencing used peripheral blood, obtained on day 0 of AZD1222 vaccination. The chain joins TRBV5-5 to TRBJ2-5; either TRBD1 or TRBD2 may fit D (5 bases each). CDR3 sequence reads: CASSPGPQETQYF. CDR3 nucleotides: TGTGCCAGCAGCCCGGGGCCCCAAGAGACCCAGTACTTC.